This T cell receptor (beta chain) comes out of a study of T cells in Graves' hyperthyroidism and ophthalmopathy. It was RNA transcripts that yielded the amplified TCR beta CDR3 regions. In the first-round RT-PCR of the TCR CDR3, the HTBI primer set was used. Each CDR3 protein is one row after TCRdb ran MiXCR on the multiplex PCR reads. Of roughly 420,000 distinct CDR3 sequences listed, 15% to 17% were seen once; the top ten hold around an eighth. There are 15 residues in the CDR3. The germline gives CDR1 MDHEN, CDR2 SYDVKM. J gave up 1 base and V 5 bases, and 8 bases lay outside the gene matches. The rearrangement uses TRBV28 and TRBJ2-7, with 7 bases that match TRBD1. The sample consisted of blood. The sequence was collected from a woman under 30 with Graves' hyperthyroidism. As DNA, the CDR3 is TGTGCCAGCAGTACACGGGACAGATGGTCCTACGAGCAGTACTTC. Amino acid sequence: CASSTRDRWSYEQYF. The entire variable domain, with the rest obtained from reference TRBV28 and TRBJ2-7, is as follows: DVKVTQSSRYLVKRTGEKVFLECVQDMDHENMFWYRQDPGLGLRLIYFSYDVKMKEKGDIPEGYSVSREKKERFSLILESASTNQTSMYLCASSTRDRWSYEQYFGPGTRLTVT.